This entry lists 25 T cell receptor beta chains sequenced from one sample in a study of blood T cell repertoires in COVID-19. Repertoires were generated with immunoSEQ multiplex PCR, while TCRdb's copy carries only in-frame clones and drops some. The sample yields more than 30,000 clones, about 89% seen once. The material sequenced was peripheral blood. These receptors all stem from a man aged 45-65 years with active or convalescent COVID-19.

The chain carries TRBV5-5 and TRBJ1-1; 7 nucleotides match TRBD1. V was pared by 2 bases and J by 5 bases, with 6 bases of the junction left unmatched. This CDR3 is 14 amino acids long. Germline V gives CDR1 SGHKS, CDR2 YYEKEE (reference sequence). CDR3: CASSLSGGRTEAFF. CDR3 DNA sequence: TGTGCCAGCAGCTTATCAGGGGGTAGGACTGAAGCTTTCTTT.

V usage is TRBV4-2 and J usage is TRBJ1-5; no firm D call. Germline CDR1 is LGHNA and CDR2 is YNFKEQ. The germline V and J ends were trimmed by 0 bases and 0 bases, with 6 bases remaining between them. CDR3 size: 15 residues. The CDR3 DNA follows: TGTGCCAGCAGCCAAGATCTGTATAGCAATCAGCCCCAGCATTTT. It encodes CASSQDLYSNQPQHF.

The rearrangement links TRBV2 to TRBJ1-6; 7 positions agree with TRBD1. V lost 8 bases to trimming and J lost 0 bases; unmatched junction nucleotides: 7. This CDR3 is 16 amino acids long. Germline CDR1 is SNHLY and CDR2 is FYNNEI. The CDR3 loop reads CASGGQASSYNSPLHF. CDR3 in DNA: TGTGCCAGCGGAGGACAGGCTAGCTCCTATAATTCACCCCTCCACTTT.

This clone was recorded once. In DNA form, the CDR3 reads TGTGCCAGCAGCTTAGTAGGACAGGGAAGTTCACCCCTCCACTTT. Residues: CASSLVGQGSSPLHF. The V and J genes are TRBV7-8 and TRBJ1-6; 8 nucleotides line up with TRBD1. The CDR3 loop spans 15 amino acids. Unmatched junction bases numbered 5, after V lost 1 base and J lost 9 bases. CDR1 SGHVS and CDR2 FQNEAQ come from the germline V gene.

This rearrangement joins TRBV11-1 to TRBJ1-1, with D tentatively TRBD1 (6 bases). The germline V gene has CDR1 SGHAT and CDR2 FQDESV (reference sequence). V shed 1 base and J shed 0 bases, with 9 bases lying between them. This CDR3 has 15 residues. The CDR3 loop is CASSLVWDMNTEAFF. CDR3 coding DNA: TGTGCCAGCAGCTTAGTATGGGACATGAACACTGAAGCTTTCTTT. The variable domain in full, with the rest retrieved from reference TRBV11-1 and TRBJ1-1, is EAEVAQSPRYKITEKSQAVAFWCDPISGHATLYWYRQILGQGPELLVQFQDESVVDDSQLPKDRFSAERLKGVDSTLKIQPAELGDSAMYLCASSLVWDMNTEAFFGQGTRLTVV.

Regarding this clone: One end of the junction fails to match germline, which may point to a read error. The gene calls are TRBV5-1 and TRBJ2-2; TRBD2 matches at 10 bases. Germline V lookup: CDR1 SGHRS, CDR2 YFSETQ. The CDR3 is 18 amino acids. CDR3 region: CASSLEGSGGPKTGELFF. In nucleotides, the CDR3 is TGCGCCAGCAGCTTGGAGGGTAGCGGGGGGCCGAAGACCGGGGAGCTGTTTTTT.

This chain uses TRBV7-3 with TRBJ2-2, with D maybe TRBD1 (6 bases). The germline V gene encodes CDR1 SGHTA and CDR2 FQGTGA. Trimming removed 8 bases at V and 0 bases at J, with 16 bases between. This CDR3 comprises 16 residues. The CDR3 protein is CASQFRGTSNTGELFF. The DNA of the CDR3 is TGTGCCAGCCAATTTCGAGGGACATCGAACACCGGGGAGCTGTTTTTT.

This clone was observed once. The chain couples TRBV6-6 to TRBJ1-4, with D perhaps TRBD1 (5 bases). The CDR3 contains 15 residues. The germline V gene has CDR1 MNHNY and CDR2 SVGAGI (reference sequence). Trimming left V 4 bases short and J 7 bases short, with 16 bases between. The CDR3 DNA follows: TGTGCCAGCAGTTTAACAGGCTCCCTTCGTGAAAAACTGTTTTTT. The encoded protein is CASSLTGSLREKLFF.

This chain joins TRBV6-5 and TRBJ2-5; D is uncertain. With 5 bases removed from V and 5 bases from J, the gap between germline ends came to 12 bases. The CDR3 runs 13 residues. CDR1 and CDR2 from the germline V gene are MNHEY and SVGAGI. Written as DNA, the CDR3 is TGTGCCAGCAGTCGACTGAGCCTCGAGACCCAGTACTTC. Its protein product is CASSRLSLETQYF.

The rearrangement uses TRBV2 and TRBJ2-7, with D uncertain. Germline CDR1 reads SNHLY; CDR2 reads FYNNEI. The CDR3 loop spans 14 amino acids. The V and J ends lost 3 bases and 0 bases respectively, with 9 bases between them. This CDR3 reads CASSDQTLSYEQYV. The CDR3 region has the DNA TGTGCCAGCAGTGATCAGACACTCTCCTACGAGCAGTACGTC.

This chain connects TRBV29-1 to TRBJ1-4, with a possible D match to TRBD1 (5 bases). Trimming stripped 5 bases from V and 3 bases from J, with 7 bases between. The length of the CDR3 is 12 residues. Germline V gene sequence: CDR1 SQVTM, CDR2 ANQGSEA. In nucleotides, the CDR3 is TGCAGCGTTCGACAGCCTAATGAAAAACTGTTTTTT. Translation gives CSVRQPNEKLFF.

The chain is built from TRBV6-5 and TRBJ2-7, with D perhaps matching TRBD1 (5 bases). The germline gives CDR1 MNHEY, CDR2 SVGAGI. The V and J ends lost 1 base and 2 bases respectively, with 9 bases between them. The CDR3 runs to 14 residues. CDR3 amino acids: CASSYWAGPYEQYF. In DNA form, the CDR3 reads TGTGCCAGCAGTTACTGGGCAGGGCCCTACGAGCAGTACTTC.

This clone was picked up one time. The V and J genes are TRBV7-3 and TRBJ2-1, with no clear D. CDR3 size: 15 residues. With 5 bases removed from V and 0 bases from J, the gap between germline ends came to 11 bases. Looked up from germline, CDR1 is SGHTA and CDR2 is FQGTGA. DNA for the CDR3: TGTGCCAGCAGCCTGACACATAACTCCTACAATGAGCAGTTCTTC. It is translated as CASSLTHNSYNEQFF.

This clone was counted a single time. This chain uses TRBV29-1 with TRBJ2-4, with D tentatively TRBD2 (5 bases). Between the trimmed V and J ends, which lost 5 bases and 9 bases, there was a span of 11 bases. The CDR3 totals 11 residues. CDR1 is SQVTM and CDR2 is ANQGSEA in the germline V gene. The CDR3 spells CSVRKAGIQYF. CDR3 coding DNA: TGCAGCGTTAGGAAGGCGGGCATTCAGTACTTC.

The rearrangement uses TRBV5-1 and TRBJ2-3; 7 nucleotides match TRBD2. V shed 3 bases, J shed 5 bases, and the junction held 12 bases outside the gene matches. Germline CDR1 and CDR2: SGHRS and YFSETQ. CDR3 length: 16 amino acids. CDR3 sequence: CASSWWTSAGVDTQYF. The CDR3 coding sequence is TGCGCCAGCAGCTGGTGGACTAGTGCGGGGGTAGATACGCAGTATTTT.

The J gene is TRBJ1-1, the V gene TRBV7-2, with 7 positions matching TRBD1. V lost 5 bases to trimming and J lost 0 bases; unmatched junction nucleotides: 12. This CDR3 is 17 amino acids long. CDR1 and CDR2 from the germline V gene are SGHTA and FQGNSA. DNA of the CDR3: TGTGCCAGCAGCACATGGTTGACAGGGATGATGAACACTGAAGCTTTCTTT. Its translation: CASSTWLTGMMNTEAFF.

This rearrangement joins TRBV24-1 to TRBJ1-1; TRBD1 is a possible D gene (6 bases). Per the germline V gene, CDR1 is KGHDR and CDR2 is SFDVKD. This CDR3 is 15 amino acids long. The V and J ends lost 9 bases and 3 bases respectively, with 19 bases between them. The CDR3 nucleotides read TGTGCCACCGGCGGGGTGCGGGGGGCCCACACTGAAGCTTTCTTT. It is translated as CATGGVRGAHTEAFF.

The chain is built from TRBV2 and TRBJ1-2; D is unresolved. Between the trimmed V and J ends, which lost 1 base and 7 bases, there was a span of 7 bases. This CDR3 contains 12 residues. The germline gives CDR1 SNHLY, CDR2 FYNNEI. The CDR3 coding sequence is TGTGCCAGCAGTGAAGATCGTTTTGGCTACACCTTC. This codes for CASSEDRFGYTF.

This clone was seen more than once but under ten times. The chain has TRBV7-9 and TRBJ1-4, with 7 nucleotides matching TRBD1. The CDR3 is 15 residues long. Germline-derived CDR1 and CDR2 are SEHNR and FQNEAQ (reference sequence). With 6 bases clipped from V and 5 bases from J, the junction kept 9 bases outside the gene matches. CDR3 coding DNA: TGTGCCAGCAGACCAAAAGACAGGGTGAATGAAAAACTGTTTTTT. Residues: CASRPKDRVNEKLFF.

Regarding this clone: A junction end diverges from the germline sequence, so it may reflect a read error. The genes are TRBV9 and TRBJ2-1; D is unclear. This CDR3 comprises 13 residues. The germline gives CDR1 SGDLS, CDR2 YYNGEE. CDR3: CASSVGSSNEQFF. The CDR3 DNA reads TGTGCCAGCAGCGTAGGTTCCTCCAATGAGCAGTTCTTC.

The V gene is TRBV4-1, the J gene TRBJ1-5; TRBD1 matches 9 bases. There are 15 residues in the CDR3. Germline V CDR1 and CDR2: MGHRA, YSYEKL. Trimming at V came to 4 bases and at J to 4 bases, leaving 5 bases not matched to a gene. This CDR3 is CASSRGQGKNQPQHF. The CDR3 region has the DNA TGCGCCAGCAGCCGAGGACAGGGGAAAAATCAGCCCCAGCATTTT.

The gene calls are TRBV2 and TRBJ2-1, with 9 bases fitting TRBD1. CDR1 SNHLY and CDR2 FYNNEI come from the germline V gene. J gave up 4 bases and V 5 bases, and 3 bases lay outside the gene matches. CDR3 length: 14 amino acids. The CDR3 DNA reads TGTGCCAGCAGTTACGGACAGGGGTACAATGAGCAGTTCTTC. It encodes CASSYGQGYNEQFF.

CDR3 protein: CASSPQGIYGYTF. CDR3 nucleotide sequence: TGCGCCAGCAGCCCGCAGGGGATCTATGGCTACACCTTC. The chain recombines TRBV4-1 with TRBJ1-2; D is perhaps TRBD1 (6 bases). This CDR3 spans 13 amino acids. CDR1 and CDR2 (germline): MGHRA, YSYEKL. Trimming stripped 4 bases from V and 4 bases from J, with 10 bases between.

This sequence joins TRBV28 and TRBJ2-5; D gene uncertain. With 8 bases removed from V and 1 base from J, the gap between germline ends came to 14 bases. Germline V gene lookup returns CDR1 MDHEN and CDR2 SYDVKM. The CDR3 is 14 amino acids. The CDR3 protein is CASGPNDSQETQYF. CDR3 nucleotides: TGTGCCAGCGGCCCGAATGACTCCCAAGAGACCCAGTACTTC.

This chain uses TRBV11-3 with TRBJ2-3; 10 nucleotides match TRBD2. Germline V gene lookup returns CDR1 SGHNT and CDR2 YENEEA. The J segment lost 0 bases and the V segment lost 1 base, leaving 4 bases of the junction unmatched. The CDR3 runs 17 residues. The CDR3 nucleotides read TGTGCCAGCAGCTTAGGGCGACTAGCGGGTAGCACAGATACGCAGTATTTT. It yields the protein CASSLGRLAGSTDTQYF.